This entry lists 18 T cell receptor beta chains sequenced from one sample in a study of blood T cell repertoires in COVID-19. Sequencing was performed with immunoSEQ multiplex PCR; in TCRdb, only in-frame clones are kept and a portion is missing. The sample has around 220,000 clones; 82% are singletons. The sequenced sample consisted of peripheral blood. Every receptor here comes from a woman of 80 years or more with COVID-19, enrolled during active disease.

The CDR3 loop reads CASSFGGNIQYF. In DNA form, the CDR3 reads TGTGCCAGCAGCTTCGGGGGGAACATTCAGTACTTC. This chain joins TRBV11-2 and TRBJ2-4; 7 nucleotides match TRBD2. The CDR3 length is 12 residues. Germline values: CDR1 SGHAT, CDR2 FQNNGV. J lost 7 bases, V lost 3 bases, and 0 bases had no gene match.

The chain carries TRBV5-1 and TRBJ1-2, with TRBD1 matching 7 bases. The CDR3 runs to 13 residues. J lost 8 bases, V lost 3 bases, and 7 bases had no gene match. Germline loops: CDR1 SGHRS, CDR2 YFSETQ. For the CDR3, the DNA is TGCGCCAGCAGCTCGACCAACAGGGGCGGCTACACCTTC. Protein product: CASSSTNRGGYTF.

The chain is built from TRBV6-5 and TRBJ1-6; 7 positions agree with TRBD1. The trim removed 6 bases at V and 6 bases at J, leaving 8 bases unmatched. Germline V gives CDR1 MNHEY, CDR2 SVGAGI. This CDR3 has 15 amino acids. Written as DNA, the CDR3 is TGTGCCAGCAGACAGACAGGGACAAGTAATTCACCCCTCCACTTT. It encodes CASRQTGTSNSPLHF.

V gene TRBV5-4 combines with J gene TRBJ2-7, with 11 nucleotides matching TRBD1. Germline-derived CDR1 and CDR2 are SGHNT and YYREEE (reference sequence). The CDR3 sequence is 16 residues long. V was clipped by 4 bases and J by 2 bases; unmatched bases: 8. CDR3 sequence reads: CASSPRGTGGTYEQYF. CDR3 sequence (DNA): TGTGCCAGCAGCCCACGGGGGACAGGGGGAACCTACGAGCAGTACTTC.

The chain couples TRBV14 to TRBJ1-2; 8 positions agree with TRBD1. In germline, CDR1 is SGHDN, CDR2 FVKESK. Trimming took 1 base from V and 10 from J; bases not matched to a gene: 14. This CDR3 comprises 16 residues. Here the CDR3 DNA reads TGTGCCAGCAGCCAAGTGGCAGGGGGCATCCATTTATCCTACACCTTC. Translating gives CASSQVAGGIHLSYTF.

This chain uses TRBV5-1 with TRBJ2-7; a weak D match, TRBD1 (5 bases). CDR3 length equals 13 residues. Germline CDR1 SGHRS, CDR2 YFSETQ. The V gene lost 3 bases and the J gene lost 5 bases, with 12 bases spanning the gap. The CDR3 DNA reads TGCGCCAGCAGCTATGGACACGCGGACGAGCAGTACTTC. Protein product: CASSYGHADEQYF.

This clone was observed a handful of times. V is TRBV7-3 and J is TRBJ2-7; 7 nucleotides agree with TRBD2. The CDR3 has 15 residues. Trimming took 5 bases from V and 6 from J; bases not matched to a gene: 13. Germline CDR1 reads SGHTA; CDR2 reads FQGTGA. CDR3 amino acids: CASSLTGGSQGEQYF. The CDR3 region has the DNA TGTGCCAGCAGCCTTACGGGGGGAAGTCAAGGCGAGCAGTACTTC.

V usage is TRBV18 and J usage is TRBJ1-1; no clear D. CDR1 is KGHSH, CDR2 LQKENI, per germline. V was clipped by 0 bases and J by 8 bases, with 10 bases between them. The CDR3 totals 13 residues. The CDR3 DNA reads TGTGCCAGCTCACCACCGGGGAGGGAGGAAGCTTTCTTT. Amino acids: CASSPPGREEAFF.

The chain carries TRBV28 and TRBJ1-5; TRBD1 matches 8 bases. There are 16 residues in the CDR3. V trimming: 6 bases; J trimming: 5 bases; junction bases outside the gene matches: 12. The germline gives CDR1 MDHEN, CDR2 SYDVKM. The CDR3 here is CASRRDGQGGYQPQHF. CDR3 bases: TGTGCCAGCAGGCGGGACGGACAGGGAGGGTATCAGCCCCAGCATTTT. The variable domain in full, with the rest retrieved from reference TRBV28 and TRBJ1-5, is DVKVTQSSRYLVKRTGEKVFLECVQDMDHENMFWYRQDPGLGLRLIYFSYDVKMKEKGDIPEGYSVSREKKERFSLILESASTNQTSMYLCASRRDGQGGYQPQHFGDGTRLSIL.

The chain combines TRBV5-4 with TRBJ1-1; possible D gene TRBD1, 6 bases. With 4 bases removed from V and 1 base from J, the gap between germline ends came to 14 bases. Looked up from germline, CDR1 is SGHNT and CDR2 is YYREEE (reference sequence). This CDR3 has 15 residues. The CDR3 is CASSRGGIENTEAFF. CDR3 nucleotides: TGTGCCAGCAGCCGAGGGGGTATAGAGAACACTGAAGCTTTCTTT.

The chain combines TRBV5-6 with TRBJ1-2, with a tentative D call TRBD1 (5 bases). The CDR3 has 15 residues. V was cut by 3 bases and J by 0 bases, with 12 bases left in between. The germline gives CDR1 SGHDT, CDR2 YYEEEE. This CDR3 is CASSSQTTANYGYTF. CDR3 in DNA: TGTGCCAGCAGCTCCCAAACGACAGCTAACTATGGCTACACCTTC.

CDR3 DNA sequence: TGTGCCAGCAGCTGGTCGTCCTTGGGGCTCTCTGGGGCCAACGTCCTGACTTTC. This sequence encodes CASSWSSLGLSGANVLTF. This chain links TRBV11-2 with TRBJ2-6, with a possible D match to TRBD1 (5 bases). Trimming cost V 4 bases and J 0 bases, with 16 bases left between them. Germline-derived CDR1 and CDR2 are SGHAT and FQNNGV. CDR3 length: 18 amino acids.

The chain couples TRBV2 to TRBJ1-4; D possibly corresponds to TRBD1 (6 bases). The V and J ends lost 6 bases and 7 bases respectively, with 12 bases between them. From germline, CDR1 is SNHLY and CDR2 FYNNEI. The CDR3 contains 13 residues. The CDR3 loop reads CASSQGRGEKLFF. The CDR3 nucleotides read TGTGCCAGCAGCCAGGGGCGTGGTGAAAAACTGTTTTTT.

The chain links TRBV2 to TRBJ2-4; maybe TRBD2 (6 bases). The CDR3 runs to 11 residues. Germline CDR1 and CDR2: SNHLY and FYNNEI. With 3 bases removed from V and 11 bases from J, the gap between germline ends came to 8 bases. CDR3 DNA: TGTGCCAGCAGTGACAGGGAGGTTCAGTACTTC. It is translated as CASSDREVQYF.

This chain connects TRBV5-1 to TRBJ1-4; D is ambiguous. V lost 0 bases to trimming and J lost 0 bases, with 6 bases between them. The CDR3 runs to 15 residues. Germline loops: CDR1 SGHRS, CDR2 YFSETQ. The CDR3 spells CASSLVSATNEKLFF. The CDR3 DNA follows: TGCGCCAGCAGCTTGGTGTCAGCAACTAATGAAAAACTGTTTTTT.

The CDR3 sequence: CASSEGTGGSRSAFF. The CDR3 DNA reads as TGTGCCAGCAGTGAAGGGACAGGGGGAAGTAGATCGGCTTTCTTT. The chain uses TRBV6-1 and TRBJ1-1, with TRBD1 matching 10 bases. In germline, CDR1 is MNHNS, CDR2 SASEGT. With V trimmed by 1 base and J by 11 bases, 10 bases remained unmatched. The CDR3 is 15 residues long.

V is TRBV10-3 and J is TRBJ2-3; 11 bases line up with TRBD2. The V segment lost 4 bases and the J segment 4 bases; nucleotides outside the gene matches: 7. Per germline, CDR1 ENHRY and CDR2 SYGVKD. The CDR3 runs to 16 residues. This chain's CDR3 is CAISGQTSGISDTQYF. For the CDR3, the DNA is TGTGCCATCAGTGGACAGACTAGCGGGATATCAGATACGCAGTATTTT.

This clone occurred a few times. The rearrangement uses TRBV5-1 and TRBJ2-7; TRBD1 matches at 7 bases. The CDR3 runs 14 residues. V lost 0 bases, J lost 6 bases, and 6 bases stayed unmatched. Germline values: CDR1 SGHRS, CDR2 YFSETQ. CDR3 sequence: CASSLGNTGAEQYF. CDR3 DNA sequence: TGCGCCAGCAGCTTGGGGAATACAGGGGCCGAGCAGTACTTC.